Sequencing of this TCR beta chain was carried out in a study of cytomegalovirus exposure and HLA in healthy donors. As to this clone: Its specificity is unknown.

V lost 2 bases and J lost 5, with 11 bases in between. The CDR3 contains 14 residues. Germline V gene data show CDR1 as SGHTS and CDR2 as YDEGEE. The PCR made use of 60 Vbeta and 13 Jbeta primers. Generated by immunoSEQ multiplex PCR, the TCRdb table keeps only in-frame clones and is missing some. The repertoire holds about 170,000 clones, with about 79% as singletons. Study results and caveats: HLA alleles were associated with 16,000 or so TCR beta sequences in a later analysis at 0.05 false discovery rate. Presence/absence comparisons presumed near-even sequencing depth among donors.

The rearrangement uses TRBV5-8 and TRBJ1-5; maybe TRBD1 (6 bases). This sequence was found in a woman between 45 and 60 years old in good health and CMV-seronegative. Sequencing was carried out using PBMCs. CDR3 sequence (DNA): TGTGCCAGCAGCTTACGGCCAGGGGATCAGCCCCAGCATTTT. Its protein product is CASSLRPGDQPQHF.